The 23 T cell receptor beta chains listed next were all sequenced from one sample in a study of glioma-infiltrating T cells. Using RNA template, CDR3s of TCR alpha and beta were amplified with iRepertoire arm-PCR. One entry per CDR3 protein results from TCRdb running MiXCR on the multiplex PCR reads. The sample comprises 95,000 to 150,000 distinct CDR3 sequences, roughly 25% of which are singletons, and around 15% rests with the top ten. Sequences were obtained from glioma tissue, nonneoplastic brain tissue, or PBMCs (not recorded which). The receptors stem from a human donor with low-grade glioma or glioblastoma, undergoing nonglioma brain surgery, or in good health (not recorded which).

The CDR3, as DNA: TGTGCCAGCTGCCGGGACAGGGTTCCAGATACGCAGTATTTT. This codes for CASCRDRVPDTQYF. The V and J genes are TRBV12-3 or TRBV12-4 and TRBJ2-3; TRBD1 matches at 9 bases. This CDR3 comprises 14 residues. V shed 8 bases and J 4 bases; nucleotides not matched to a gene: 7.

This clonotype was picked up many times. The V gene is TRBV12-3 or TRBV12-4, the J gene TRBJ2-3; 10 bases match TRBD2. The CDR3 has 15 amino acids. The trim removed 2 bases at V and 5 bases at J, leaving 4 bases unmatched. CDR3 in DNA: TGTGCCAGCAGTTTACCAGCGGGAGGGCGAGATACGCAGTATTTT. As protein: CASSLPAGGRDTQYF.

This clonotype showed up many times. The rearrangement joins TRBV7-3 to TRBJ2-1; 15 bases map to TRBD2. This CDR3 comprises 16 residues. V lost 4 bases to trimming and J lost 5 bases; unmatched junction nucleotides: 3. Germline loops: CDR1 SGHTA, CDR2 FQGTGA. CDR3 DNA: TGTGCCAGCAGCTCCCGGACTAGCGGGAGGGACAATGAGCAGTTCTTC. It encodes CASSSRTSGRDNEQFF.

This clonotype was detected many times. Germline and junction disagree at one end, which may indicate a read error. The J gene is TRBJ2-5, the V gene TRBV3-1; D is uncertain. CDR3 size: 14 residues. The germline CDR1 and CDR2 sequences are LGHDT and YNNKEL (reference sequence). For the CDR3, the DNA is TGTGCCAGCAGTCAAGGTCTGATTCAAGAGACCCAGTACTTC. Amino acid sequence: CASSQGLIQETQYF.

This clonotype came up many times. V gene TRBV25-1 combines with J gene TRBJ1-5, with D perhaps matching TRBD1 (5 bases). Looked up from germline, CDR1 is MGHDK and CDR2 is SYGVNS. This CDR3 comprises 13 residues. V was pared by 1 base and J by 9 bases, with 10 bases between. CDR3 sequence (DNA): TGTGCCAGCAGTGAATCAGGGCCTCGGCCCCAGCATTTT. Translation gives CASSESGPRPQHF.

As for this clonotype: A clone one base away is much larger, so this may be a read error. The chain combines TRBV12-3 or TRBV12-4 with TRBJ2-1; D is possibly TRBD1 or TRBD2 (5 bases each). V shed 8 bases and J shed 8 bases, with 16 bases lying between them. CDR3 size: 13 residues. CDR3 amino acids: CASVRGLGDEQFF. CDR3 coding DNA: TGTGCCAGCGTCCGGGGCCTTGGGGATGAGCAGTTCTTC.

The sample holds a few counts of this clonotype. The chain employs TRBV29-1 and TRBJ2-7; 10 nucleotides match TRBD2. Trimming removed 6 bases from V and 0 bases from J; junction bases left unmatched: 5. This CDR3 has 14 residues. Germline assignment: CDR1 SQVTM and CDR2 ANQGSEA. DNA of the CDR3: TGCAGCGTGGCCCCTAGCGGGGGCTCCTACGAGCAGTACTTC. This codes for CSVAPSGGSYEQYF.

This clonotype appeared a few times. The chain is built from TRBV6-2 or TRBV6-3 and TRBJ1-5; D is unresolved. The germline gives CDR1 MNHEY, CDR2 SVGEGT. This CDR3 has 15 amino acids. Trimming pared 2 bases from V and 5 bases from J, leaving 13 bases between. The CDR3 nucleotides are TGTGCCAGCAGTTACCTCGTCGGGTTCGATCAGCCCCAGCATTTT. Amino acids: CASSYLVGFDQPQHF.

Worth noting for this clonotype: Just one base apart from a much larger clone, this may be a read error. Here the CDR3 omits its conserved ending phenylalanine or tryptophan, so a read error is the likely source. This chain uses TRBV28 with TRBJ2-5; D perhaps matches TRBD2 (6 bases). The CDR3 is 16 amino acids. Germline V gives CDR1 MDHEN, CDR2 SYDVKM. V gave up 3 bases and J gave up 1 base, with 15 bases separating them. The DNA of the CDR3 is TGTGCCAGCAGTTTTGGGGAGCGGGCACCCCAAGAGACCCAGTACCTC. It translates to CASSFGERAPQETQYL.

This clonotype occurred many times. This chain joins TRBV6-1 and TRBJ2-1; 7 bases align to TRBD2. The germline CDR1 and CDR2 sequences are MNHNS and SASEGT. The ends lost 1 base at V and 4 bases at J; junction bases unmatched: 7. The CDR3 runs 16 residues. CDR3 loop: CASSEDLAEGYNEQFF. CDR3 coding DNA: TGTGCCAGCAGTGAAGACCTAGCGGAGGGGTACAATGAGCAGTTCTTC.

This clonotype was observed at least ten times. V and J are TRBV28 and TRBJ2-7; D may match TRBD1 or TRBD2 (5 bases each). Trimming left V 7 bases short and J 3 bases short, with 19 bases between. This CDR3 is 15 amino acids long. CDR1 and CDR2 (germline): MDHEN, SYDVKM. CDR3 loop: CASTPGPLSFYEQYF. In nucleotides, the CDR3 is TGTGCCAGCACCCCGGGGCCCCTATCGTTCTACGAGCAGTACTTC.

In the case of this clonotype: A much bigger clone sits one base away, suggesting this may be a read error. The chain employs TRBV2 and TRBJ2-1; no reliable D call. The germline gives CDR1 SNHLY, CDR2 FYNNEI. This CDR3 spans 13 amino acids. In nucleotides, the CDR3 is TGTGCCAGCAACCGCGGCTCCTACAATGAGCAGTTATTC. Amino acids: CASNRGSYNEQLF.

This clonotype showed up many times. The chain has TRBV7-2 and TRBJ1-2, with a tentative D call TRBD1 (5 bases). The V end was cut by 1 base, the J end by 1 base, with 10 bases between. Germline CDR1 reads SGHTA; CDR2 reads FQGNSA. The CDR3 totals 15 residues. The CDR3 here is CASSLGPTVNYGYTF. CDR3 coding DNA: TGTGCCAGCAGCTTAGGACCGACAGTTAACTATGGCTACACCTTC.

On this clonotype: Given a much more abundant clone one base away, this may be a read error. J is TRBJ2-7 and V is TRBV7-9, with TRBD2 identical over 12 bases. This CDR3 comprises 15 residues. Per the germline V gene, CDR1 is SEHNR and CDR2 is FQNEAQ (reference sequence). CDR3: CASTPGLAGSCEQYF. DNA for the CDR3: TGTGCCAGCACCCCCGGACTAGCGGGATCCTGCGAGCAGTACTTC.

The CDR3: CASTTEGARTEAFF. The CDR3 DNA reads TGTGCCAGTACCACTGAGGGGGCGCGGACTGAAGCTTTCTTT. The chain couples TRBV19 to TRBJ1-1; 7 positions agree with TRBD1. After removal of 7 bases from V and 5 bases from J, the junction contained 10 bases not matched to a gene. Germline V gives CDR1 LNHDA, CDR2 SQIVND (reference sequence). This CDR3 has 14 amino acids.

This clonotype was recorded at least ten times. This chain connects TRBV18 to TRBJ2-3; 9 nucleotides agree with TRBD2. After removal of 3 bases from V and 2 bases from J, the junction contained 9 bases not matched to a gene. The length of the CDR3 is 17 residues. CDR1 KGHSH and CDR2 LQKENI come from the germline V gene. The CDR3 nucleotides are TGTGCCAGCTCACCTTATACCCTAGCGGGACCCACAGATACGCAGTATTTT. Amino acid sequence: CASSPYTLAGPTDTQYF.

This clonotype was detected many times. The chain combines TRBV4-1 with TRBJ1-4; the D gene is possibly TRBD1 (6 bases). The ends were cut back, 0 bases at V and 5 bases at J, with 13 bases in the middle. The CDR3 length is 16 residues. Per germline, CDR1 MGHRA and CDR2 YSYEKL. In DNA form, the CDR3 reads TGCGCCAGCAGCCAAGAAACAGGGACCCCGAATGAAAAACTGTTTTTT. It codes for CASSQETGTPNEKLFF.

This clonotype was recorded many times. This chain joins TRBV20-1 and TRBJ2-1, with 10 bases that match TRBD2. With 1 base clipped from V and 0 bases from J, the junction kept 6 bases outside the gene matches. The CDR3 contains 17 residues. Germline V gene lookup returns CDR1 DFQATT and CDR2 SNEGSKA (reference sequence). The CDR3 here is CSARVLAGVDSYNEQFF. The CDR3 DNA sequence: TGCAGTGCTAGAGTGCTAGCGGGAGTCGACTCCTACAATGAGCAGTTCTTC.

This chain links TRBV19 with TRBJ1-5, with D possibly TRBD1 on 5 matching bases. From germline, CDR1 is LNHDA and CDR2 SQIVND (reference sequence). The CDR3 covers 17 residues. The CDR3 DNA sequence: TGTGGCATAAGGGTTGGGCCAGGGAGTATGTACGATCAGCCCCAGCATTTT. As protein: CGIRVGPGSMYDQPQHF.

This clonotype has a count of ten or more. The CDR3 region has the DNA TGTGCCAGCAGCTGGGAGACCCAGTACTTC. Amino acids: CASSWETQYF. The gene calls are TRBV7-6 and TRBJ2-5; D unresolved. The germline V and J ends were trimmed by 4 bases and 5 bases, with 2 bases remaining between them. The CDR3 is 10 amino acids. Germline-derived CDR1 and CDR2 are SGHVS and FNYEAQ.

The chain carries TRBV4-2 and TRBJ1-2, with 8 bases identical to TRBD1. Germline V gene data show CDR1 as LGHNA and CDR2 as YNFKEQ. The CDR3 spans 14 residues. The J segment lost 8 bases and the V segment lost 4 bases, leaving 9 bases of the junction unmatched. This CDR3 is CASSLDRGQDGYTF. In DNA form, the CDR3 reads TGTGCCAGCAGCCTAGACAGGGGACAGGACGGCTACACCTTC.

This clonotype was recorded many times. The V gene is TRBV6-2 or TRBV6-3, the J gene TRBJ2-1; 7 nucleotides agree with TRBD2. This CDR3 has 18 residues. From germline, CDR1 is MNHEY and CDR2 SVGEGT. The V segment lost 2 bases and the J segment 5 bases; nucleotides outside the gene matches: 15. The CDR3 sequence: CASSYNQGGRETHNEQFF. In DNA, the CDR3 is TGTGCCAGCAGTTACAATCAGGGTGGGCGGGAGACCCACAATGAGCAGTTCTTC.

This clonotype showed up many times. This chain uses TRBV3-1 with TRBJ2-7; 14 bases fit TRBD2. Trimming took 2 bases from V and 7 from J; bases not matched to a gene: 7. CDR1 and CDR2 from the germline V gene are LGHDT and YNNKEL (reference sequence). CDR3 length: 16 residues. The CDR3: CASSQITGLAGEEQYF. For the CDR3, the DNA is TGTGCCAGCAGCCAAATAACGGGACTAGCGGGAGAGGAGCAGTACTTC.